Each of the 20 T cell receptor beta chains below was sequenced from the same sample in a study of OX40 agonist ivuxolimab in advanced cancers. This table comes from immunoSEQ multiplex PCR, and its TCRdb copy is limited to in-frame clones, with some not included. The sample consists of some 80,000 clones, approximately 85% of them appearing once. This sample comprised CD4+ or CD8+ T cells sorted from blood, obtained in a trial of the OX40 agonist ivuxolimab. The source of these receptors is an adult with an advanced solid tumor such as melanoma, head and neck, liver or kidney cancer.

The rearrangement joins TRBV10-3 to TRBJ1-1; perhaps TRBD1 as D (5 bases). Trimming took 3 bases from V and 0 from J, leaving 8 bases between them. Germline-derived CDR1 and CDR2 are ENHRY and SYGVKD. This CDR3 is 14 amino acids long. The DNA of the CDR3 is TGTGCCATCAGTGAAGCCAGGGTGAACACTGAAGCTTTCTTT. Translating it yields CAISEARVNTEAFF.

The rearrangement joins TRBV18 to TRBJ1-5; no reliable D call. The CDR3 is 16 amino acids. Germline CDR1 KGHSH, CDR2 LQKENI. V gave up 2 bases and J gave up 5 bases, with 16 bases separating them. The CDR3 sequence: CASSPGEEAFDQPQHF. DNA of the CDR3: TGTGCCAGCTCACCAGGGGAGGAGGCGTTTGATCAGCCCCAGCATTTT.

J is TRBJ2-5 and V is TRBV5-1, with D unclear. Germline CDR1 is SGHRS and CDR2 is YFSETQ. This CDR3 has 13 residues. Trimming pared 0 bases from V and 2 bases from J, leaving 5 bases between. CDR3 amino acids: CASSLVQQETQYF. In DNA, the CDR3 is TGCGCCAGCAGCTTGGTACAGCAAGAGACCCAGTACTTC.

The rearrangement uses TRBV6-6 and TRBJ1-5; D possibly corresponds to TRBD1 (5 bases). Germline CDR1 MNHNY, CDR2 SVGAGI (reference sequence). The CDR3 is 16 residues long. V lost 6 bases and J lost 1, with 16 bases in between. The CDR3 reads CASSVRLGLSNQPQHF. CDR3 nucleotides: TGTGCCAGCAGCGTCCGATTGGGGCTGAGCAATCAGCCCCAGCATTTT.

The chain recombines TRBV5-1 with TRBJ2-1, with D tentatively TRBD2 (5 bases). Between the trimmed V and J ends, which lost 0 bases and 4 bases, there was a span of 14 bases. From germline, CDR1 is SGHRS and CDR2 YFSETQ. The CDR3 loop spans 16 amino acids. The CDR3 DNA is TGCGCCAGCAGCTTGGTTTCTGGGGAGAGTTACAATGAGCAGTTCTTC. Amino acids: CASSLVSGESYNEQFF.

A note on this clone: The sample holds other DNA sequences that translate to the same CDR3. The V call is TRBV5-1, the J call TRBJ1-2; a weak D match, TRBD1 (5 bases). V shed 0 bases and J shed 4 bases, with 7 bases lying between them. Germline CDR1 reads SGHRS; CDR2 reads YFSETQ. The CDR3 is 13 amino acids. The CDR3 here is CASSLGQSYGYTF. As DNA, the CDR3 is TGCGCCAGCAGCTTGGGACAGTCCTATGGCTACACCTTC. Variable domain in full (rest from reference TRBV5-1 and TRBJ1-2): KAGVTQTPRYLIKTRGQQVTLSCSPISGHRSVSWYQQTPGQGLQFLFEYFSETQRNKGNFPGRFSGRQFSNSRSEMNVSTLELGDSALYLCASSLGQSYGYTFGSGTRLTVV.

V is TRBV11-1 and J is TRBJ1-4, with 9 bases lining up with TRBD1. Per the germline V gene, CDR1 is SGHAT and CDR2 is FQDESV (reference sequence). This CDR3 has 14 residues. Germline trimming cut 4 bases from V and 7 bases from J; bases unmatched to any gene: 4. The CDR3 DNA reads as TGTGCCAGCAGCTCGGACAGGGGCAGTGAAAAACTGTTTTTT. Translated, it gives CASSSDRGSEKLFF.

Remarks on this clone: Other DNA variants within this sample encode the same CDR3. The chain has TRBV28 and TRBJ1-1, with D hard to call. The CDR3 has 12 residues. Per germline, CDR1 MDHEN and CDR2 SYDVKM. V lost 6 bases and J lost 0, with 5 bases in between. CDR3 nucleotides: TGTGCCAGCAGCGTCATGAACACTGAAGCTTTCTTT. Translating it yields CASSVMNTEAFF.

The chain has TRBV19 and TRBJ1-5, with a weak D call TRBD1 (5 bases). The ends were cut back, 7 bases at V and 6 bases at J, with 13 bases in the middle. The CDR3 sequence is 13 residues long. Germline CDR1 LNHDA, CDR2 SQIVND (reference sequence). CDR3 sequence reads: CASTPGRFQPQHF. The CDR3 DNA follows: TGTGCCAGTACTCCGGGACGATTTCAGCCCCAGCATTTT.

The gene calls are TRBV29-1 and TRBJ1-1; D is ambiguous. The germline gives CDR1 SQVTM, CDR2 ANQGSEA. The V end lost 1 base, the J end lost 9 bases, and 9 bases lay between the germline ends. The CDR3 is 11 residues long. The CDR3 coding sequence is TGCAGCGTTGAAGGGCAGCGCCAAGCTTTCTTT. This sequence encodes CSVEGQRQAFF.

The V and J genes are TRBV10-3 and TRBJ2-5, with a possible D match to TRBD2 (5 bases). The CDR3 is made up of 14 amino acids. Trimming removed 0 bases at V and 5 bases at J, with 10 bases between. Germline V gene data show CDR1 as ENHRY and CDR2 as SYGVKD. CDR3 in amino acids: CAISESRGPETQYF. As DNA, the CDR3 is TGTGCCATCAGTGAGTCCCGGGGTCCGGAGACCCAGTACTTC.

The chain joins TRBV6-1 to TRBJ2-1; D possibly corresponds to TRBD2 (6 bases). From germline, CDR1 is MNHNS and CDR2 SASEGT. This CDR3 spans 14 amino acids. V lost 6 bases, J lost 8 bases, and 17 bases lay in between. CDR3 nucleotide sequence: TGTGCCAGCAGGGAGCGGGTCGGGCGGGATGAGCAGTTCTTC. Translated: CASRERVGRDEQFF.

The rearrangement links TRBV19 to TRBJ1-2; TRBD1 agrees at 9 bases. V dropped 8 bases and J dropped 4; count of bases not matched to a gene: 14. The CDR3 has 16 residues. In germline, CDR1 is LNHDA, CDR2 SQIVND (reference sequence). The CDR3 spells CASARGTGSGGYGYTF. CDR3 coding DNA: TGTGCCAGTGCGAGAGGGACAGGGTCCGGAGGCTATGGCTACACCTTC. The variable domain in full, completed from reference TRBV19 and TRBJ1-2, reads DGGITQSPKYLFRKEGQNVTLSCEQNLNHDAMYWYRQDPGQGLRLIYYSQIVNDFQKGDIAEGYSVSREKKESFPLTVTSAQKNPTAFYLCASARGTGSGGYGYTFGSGTRLTVV.

The gene calls are TRBV5-6 and TRBJ2-5, with TRBD2 matching over 7 bases. With 0 bases clipped from V and 2 bases from J, the junction kept 7 bases outside the gene matches. Germline CDR1 reads SGHDT; CDR2 reads YYEEEE. This CDR3 has 16 amino acids. CDR3 protein: CASSLVASGRQETQYF. The DNA for the CDR3 is TGTGCCAGCAGCTTGGTGGCTAGCGGACGACAAGAGACCCAGTACTTC.

The rearrangement uses TRBV5-1 and TRBJ2-1; 15 nucleotides line up with TRBD2. Germline-derived CDR1 and CDR2 are SGHRS and YFSETQ. This CDR3 comprises 20 residues. Germline trimming cut 0 bases from V and 7 bases from J; bases unmatched to any gene: 14. The CDR3 DNA sequence: TGCGCCAGCAGCTTGGGGACTAGCGGGGGGGCCTTTGTCTCGGAGAATGAGCAGTTCTTC. Translated, it gives CASSLGTSGGAFVSENEQFF.

The chain employs TRBV14 and TRBJ2-1; TRBD1 matches 8 bases. The V segment lost 6 bases and the J segment 9 bases; nucleotides outside the gene matches: 10. The CDR3 runs to 14 residues. Germline-derived CDR1 and CDR2 are SGHDN and FVKESK. This chain's CDR3 is CASSGTGGHSEQFF. The CDR3 DNA follows: TGTGCCAGCAGTGGGACAGGAGGACACAGTGAGCAGTTCTTC. The full variable domain, with the rest looked up from reference TRBV14 and TRBJ2-1, is EAGVTQFPSHSVIEKGQTVTLRCDPISGHDNLYWYRRVMGKEIKFLLHFVKESKQDESGMPNNRFLAERTGGTYSTLKVQPAELEDSGVYFCASSGTGGHSEQFFGPGTRLTVL.

The chain carries TRBV4-1 and TRBJ2-1, with TRBD2 matching 7 bases. Germline V lookup: CDR1 MGHRA, CDR2 YSYEKL. After removal of 4 bases from V and 4 bases from J, the junction contained 19 bases not matched to a gene. The CDR3 extends over 19 amino acids. CDR3: CASSLRESGTKVSYNEQFF. Written as DNA, the CDR3 is TGCGCCAGCAGCCTACGCGAGTCCGGGACTAAAGTGTCATACAATGAGCAGTTCTTC.

This clone has more than one count but fewer than ten. The chain employs TRBV10-3 and TRBJ1-1, with 9 bases fitting TRBD1. The CDR3 is 14 residues long. V lost 6 bases, J lost 6 bases, and 8 bases stayed unmatched. CDR1 is ENHRY and CDR2 is SYGVKD in the germline V gene. The DNA of the CDR3 is TGTGCCATCAGAAACACAGGGGGCTCGGCTGAAGCTTTCTTT. This sequence encodes CAIRNTGGSAEAFF.

This rearrangement joins TRBV7-7 to TRBJ2-1; 12 positions agree with TRBD2. Trimming at V came to 2 bases and at J to 6 bases, leaving 5 bases not matched to a gene. The CDR3 runs 16 residues. The germline CDR1 and CDR2 sequences are SSHAT and FNYEAQ (reference sequence). CDR3 coding DNA: TGTGCCAGCAGCTTAAGCCGACTAGCGGGAGCCAATGAGCAGTTCTTC. Translated, it gives CASSLSRLAGANEQFF.

This chain joins TRBV11-2 and TRBJ1-2; D might be TRBD1 (5 bases). V lost 5 bases to trimming and J lost 2 bases, with 12 bases between them. The CDR3 runs 14 residues. Per the germline V gene, CDR1 is SGHAT and CDR2 is FQNNGV. In DNA, the CDR3 is TGTGCCAGCAGCCAGGGACGGCTCAACTATGGCTACACCTTC. Translation: CASSQGRLNYGYTF.